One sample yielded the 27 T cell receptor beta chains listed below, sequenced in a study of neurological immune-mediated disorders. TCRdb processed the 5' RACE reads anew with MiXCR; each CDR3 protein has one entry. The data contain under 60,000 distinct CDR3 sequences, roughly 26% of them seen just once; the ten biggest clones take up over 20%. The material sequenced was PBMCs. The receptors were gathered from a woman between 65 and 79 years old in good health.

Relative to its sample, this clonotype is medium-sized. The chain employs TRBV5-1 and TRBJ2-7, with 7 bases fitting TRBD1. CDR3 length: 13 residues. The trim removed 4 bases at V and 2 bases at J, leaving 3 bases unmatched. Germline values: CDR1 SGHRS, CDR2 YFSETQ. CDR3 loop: CASSGDRTYEQYF. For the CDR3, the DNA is TGCGCCAGCAGCGGGGACAGAACCTACGAGCAGTACTTC.

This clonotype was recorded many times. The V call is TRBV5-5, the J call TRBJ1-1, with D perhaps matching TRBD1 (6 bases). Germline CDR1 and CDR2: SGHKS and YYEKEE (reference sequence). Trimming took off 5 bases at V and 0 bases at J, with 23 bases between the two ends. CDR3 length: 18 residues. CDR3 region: CASRKAGTTQSMNTEAFF. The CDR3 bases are TGTGCCAGCAGAAAAGCCGGGACAACCCAATCTATGAACACTGAAGCTTTCTTT.

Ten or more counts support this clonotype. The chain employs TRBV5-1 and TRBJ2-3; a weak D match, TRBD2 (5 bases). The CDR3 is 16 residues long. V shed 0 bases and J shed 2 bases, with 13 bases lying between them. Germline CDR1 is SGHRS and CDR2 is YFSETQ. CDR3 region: CASSLARGASTDTQYF. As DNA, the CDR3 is TGCGCCAGCAGCTTGGCACGGGGAGCTTCCACAGATACGCAGTATTTT.

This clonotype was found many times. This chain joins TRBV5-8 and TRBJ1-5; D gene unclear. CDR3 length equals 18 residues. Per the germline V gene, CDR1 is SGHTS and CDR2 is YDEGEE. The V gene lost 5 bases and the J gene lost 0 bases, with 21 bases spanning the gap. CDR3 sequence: CASSRFGGDVSSNQPQHF. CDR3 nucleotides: TGTGCCAGCAGTCGCTTTGGTGGGGATGTCTCTAGCAATCAGCCCCAGCATTTT.

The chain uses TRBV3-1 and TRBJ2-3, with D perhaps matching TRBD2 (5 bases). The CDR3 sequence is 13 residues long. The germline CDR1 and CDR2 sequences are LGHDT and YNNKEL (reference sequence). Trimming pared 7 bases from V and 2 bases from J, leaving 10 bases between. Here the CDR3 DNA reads TGTGCCAGCATTCAAGACTACACAGATACGCAGTATTTT. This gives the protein CASIQDYTDTQYF.

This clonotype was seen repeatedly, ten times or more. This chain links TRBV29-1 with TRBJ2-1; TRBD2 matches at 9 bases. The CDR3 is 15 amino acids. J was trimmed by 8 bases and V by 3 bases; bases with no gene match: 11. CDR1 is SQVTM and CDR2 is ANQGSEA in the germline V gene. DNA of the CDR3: TGCAGCGTTGATCTGCGTCTAGCGGGAAGGGATGAGCAGTTCTTC. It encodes CSVDLRLAGRDEQFF.

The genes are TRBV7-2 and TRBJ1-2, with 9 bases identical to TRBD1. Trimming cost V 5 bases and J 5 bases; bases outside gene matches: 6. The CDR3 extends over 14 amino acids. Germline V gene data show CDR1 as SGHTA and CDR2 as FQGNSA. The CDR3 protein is CASSEYGTGYGYTF. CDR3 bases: TGTGCCAGCAGCGAGTATGGGACAGGGTATGGCTACACCTTC.

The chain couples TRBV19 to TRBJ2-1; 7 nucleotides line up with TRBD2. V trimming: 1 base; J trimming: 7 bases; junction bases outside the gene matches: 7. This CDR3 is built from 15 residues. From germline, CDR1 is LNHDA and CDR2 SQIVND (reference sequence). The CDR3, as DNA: TGTGCCAGTAGTATAGGACTCGCGGGGGTAAATGAGCAGTTCTTC. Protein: CASSIGLAGVNEQFF.

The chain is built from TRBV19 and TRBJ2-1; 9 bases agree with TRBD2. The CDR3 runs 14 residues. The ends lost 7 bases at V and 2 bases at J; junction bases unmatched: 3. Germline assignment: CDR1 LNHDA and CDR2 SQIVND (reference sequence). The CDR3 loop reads CASKASGAYNEQFF. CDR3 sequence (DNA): TGTGCCAGTAAGGCTAGCGGGGCCTACAATGAGCAGTTCTTC.

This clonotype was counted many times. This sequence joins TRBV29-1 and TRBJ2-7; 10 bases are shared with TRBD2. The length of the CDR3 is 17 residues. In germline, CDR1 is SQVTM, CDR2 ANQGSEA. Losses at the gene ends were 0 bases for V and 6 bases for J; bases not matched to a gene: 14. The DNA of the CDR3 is TGCAGCGTTGAAGATCTTTACTCGGCTAGCGGGAGTCGCGAGCAGTACTTC. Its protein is CSVEDLYSASGSREQYF.

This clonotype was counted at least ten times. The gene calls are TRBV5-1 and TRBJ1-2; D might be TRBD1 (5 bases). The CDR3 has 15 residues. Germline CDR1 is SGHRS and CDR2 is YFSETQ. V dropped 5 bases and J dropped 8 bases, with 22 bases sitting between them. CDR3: CASSLGQEVQRGYTF. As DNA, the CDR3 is TGCGCCAGCAGTCTTGGACAAGAGGTTCAGAGGGGCTACACCTTC.

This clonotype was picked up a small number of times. CDR3 amino acids: CSARVMAVGLYNEQFF. The CDR3 nucleotides are TGCAGTGCTAGAGTAATGGCGGTAGGGCTCTACAATGAGCAGTTCTTC. This chain uses TRBV20-1 with TRBJ2-1, with unresolved D. Trimming removed 1 base from V and 3 bases from J, with 16 bases in between. Germline CDR1 reads DFQATT; CDR2 reads SNEGSKA (reference sequence). The CDR3 length is 16 residues.

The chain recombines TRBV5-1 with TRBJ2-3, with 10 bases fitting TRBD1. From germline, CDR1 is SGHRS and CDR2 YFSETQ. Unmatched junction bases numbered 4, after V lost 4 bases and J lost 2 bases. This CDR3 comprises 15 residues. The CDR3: CASSAGTGATDTQYF. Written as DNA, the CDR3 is TGCGCCAGCAGCGCGGGGACAGGGGCCACAGATACGCAGTATTTT. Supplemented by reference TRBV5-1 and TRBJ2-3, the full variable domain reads KAGVTQTPRYLIKTRGQQVTLSCSPISGHRSVSWYQQTPGQGLQFLFEYFSETQRNKGNFPGRFSGRQFSNSRSEMNVSTLELGDSALYLCASSAGTGATDTQYFGPGTRLTVL.

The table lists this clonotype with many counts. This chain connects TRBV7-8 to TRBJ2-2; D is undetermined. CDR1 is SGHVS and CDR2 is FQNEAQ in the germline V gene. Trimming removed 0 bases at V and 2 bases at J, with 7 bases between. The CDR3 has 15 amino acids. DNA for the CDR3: TGTGCCAGCAGCTTAGCAGGCAGCAACACCGGGGAGCTGTTTTTT. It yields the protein CASSLAGSNTGELFF.

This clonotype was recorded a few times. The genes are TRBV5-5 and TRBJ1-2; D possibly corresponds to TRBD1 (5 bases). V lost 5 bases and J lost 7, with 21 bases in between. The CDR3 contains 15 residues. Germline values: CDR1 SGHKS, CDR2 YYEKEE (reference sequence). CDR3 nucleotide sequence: TGTGCCAGCAGTTATAACCGGGACGGAAGGGGTGGCTACACCTTC. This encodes CASSYNRDGRGGYTF.

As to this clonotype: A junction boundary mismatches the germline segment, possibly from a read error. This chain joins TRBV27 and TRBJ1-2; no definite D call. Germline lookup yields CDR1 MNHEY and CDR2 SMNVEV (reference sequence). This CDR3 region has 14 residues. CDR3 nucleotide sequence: TGTGTCAGCAGTTTATTCGGCTCCAACTATGGCTACACCTTC. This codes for CVSSLFGSNYGYTF.

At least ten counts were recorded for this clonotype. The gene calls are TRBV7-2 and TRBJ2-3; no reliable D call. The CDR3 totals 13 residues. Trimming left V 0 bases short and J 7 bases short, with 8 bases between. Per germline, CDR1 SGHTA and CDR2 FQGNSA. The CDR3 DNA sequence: TGTGCCAGCAGCTTAGCTATTGGGAATACGCAGTATTTT. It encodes CASSLAIGNTQYF.

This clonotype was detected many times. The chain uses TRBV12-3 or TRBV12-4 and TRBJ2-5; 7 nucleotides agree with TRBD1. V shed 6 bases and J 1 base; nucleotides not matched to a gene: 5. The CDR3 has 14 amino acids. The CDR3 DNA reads TGTGCCAGCAGCCCGGGACAGATCCAAGAGACCCAGTACTTC. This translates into CASSPGQIQETQYF.

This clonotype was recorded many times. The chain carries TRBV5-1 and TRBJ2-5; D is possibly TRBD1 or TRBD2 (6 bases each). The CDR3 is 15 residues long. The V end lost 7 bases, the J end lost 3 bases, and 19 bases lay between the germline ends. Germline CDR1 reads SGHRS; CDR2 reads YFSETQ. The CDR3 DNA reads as TGCGCCAGCCATTCGGGGGCATCCCGTAAAGAGACCCAGTACTTC. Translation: CASHSGASRKETQYF.

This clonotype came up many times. In nucleotides, the CDR3 is TGTGCCAACAGCAAAGCACCCGAGGGAAATGAAAAACTGTTTTTT. This encodes CANSKAPEGNEKLFF. V gene TRBV21-1 combines with J gene TRBJ1-4. TRBV21-1 is listed as a pseudogene. This CDR3 spans 15 amino acids.

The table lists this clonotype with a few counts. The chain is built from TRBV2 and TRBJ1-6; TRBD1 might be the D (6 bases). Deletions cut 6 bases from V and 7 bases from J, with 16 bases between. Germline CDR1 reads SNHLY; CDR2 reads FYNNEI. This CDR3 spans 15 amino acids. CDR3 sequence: CASSGTPRANSPLHF. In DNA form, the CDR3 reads TGTGCCAGCAGCGGGACACCCCGGGCGAATTCACCCCTCCACTTT.

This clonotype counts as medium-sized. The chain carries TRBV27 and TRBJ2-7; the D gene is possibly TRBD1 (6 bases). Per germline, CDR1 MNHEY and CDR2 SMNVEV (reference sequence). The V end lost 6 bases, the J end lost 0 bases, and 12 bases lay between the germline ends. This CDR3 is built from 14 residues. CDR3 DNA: TGTGCCAGCAGCCCAACAGGGAGCTCCTACGAGCAGTACTTC. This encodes CASSPTGSSYEQYF.

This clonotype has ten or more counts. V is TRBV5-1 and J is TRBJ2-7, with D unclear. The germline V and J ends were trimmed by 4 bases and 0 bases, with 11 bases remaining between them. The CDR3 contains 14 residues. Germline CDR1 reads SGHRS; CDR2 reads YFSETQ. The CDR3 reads CASSPSPPSYEQYF. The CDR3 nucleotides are TGCGCCAGCAGCCCTTCGCCACCCTCCTACGAGCAGTACTTC.

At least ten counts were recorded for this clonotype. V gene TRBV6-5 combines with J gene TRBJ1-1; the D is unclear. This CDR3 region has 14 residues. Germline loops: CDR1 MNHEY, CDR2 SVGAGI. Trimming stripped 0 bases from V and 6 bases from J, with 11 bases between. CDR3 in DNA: TGTGCCAGCAGTTACTCGATTCTCCGGCCTGAAGCTTTCTTT. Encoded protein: CASSYSILRPEAFF.

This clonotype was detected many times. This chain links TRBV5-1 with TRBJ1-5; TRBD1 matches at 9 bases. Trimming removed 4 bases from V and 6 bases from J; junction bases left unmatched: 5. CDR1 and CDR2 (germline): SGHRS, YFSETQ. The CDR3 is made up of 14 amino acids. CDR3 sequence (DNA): TGCGCCAGCAGCCTGGACAGGGGTAGTCAGCCCCAGCATTTT. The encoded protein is CASSLDRGSQPQHF.

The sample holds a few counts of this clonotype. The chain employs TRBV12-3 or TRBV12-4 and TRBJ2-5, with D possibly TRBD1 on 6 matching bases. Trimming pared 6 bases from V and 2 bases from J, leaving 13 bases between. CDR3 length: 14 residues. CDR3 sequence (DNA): TGTGCCAGCAGCCCCGGGACAACTCAAGAGACCCAGTACTTC. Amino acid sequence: CASSPGTTQETQYF.

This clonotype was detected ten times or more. CDR3 in amino acids: CASSLGGASYYEQYF. CDR3 coding DNA: TGTGCCAGCAGCTTAGGGGGGGCGAGTTACTACGAGCAGTACTTC. This sequence joins TRBV11-2 and TRBJ2-7; tentatively, D is TRBD1 or TRBD2 (6 bases each). With 1 base removed from V and 3 bases from J, the gap between germline ends came to 13 bases. This CDR3 has 15 residues. CDR1 is SGHAT and CDR2 is FQNNGV in the germline V gene.